This T cell receptor (beta chain) was observed in a study of blood T cells in healthy people across ages. The sample holds many counts of this clonotype. The germline V and J ends were trimmed by 5 bases and 7 bases, with 14 bases remaining between them. The CDR3 is made up of 13 amino acids. CDR1 is LNHDA and CDR2 is SQIVND in the germline V gene (reference sequence). For the second PCR, which ran for roughly 6 to 12 cycles, a sample-barcoded 5' primer and a J-beta primer mix were used. TCRdb reanalysed the 5' RACE reads using MiXCR and keeps one entry per CDR3 protein. The repertoire consists of approximately 680,000 distinct CDR3 sequences, with about 34% occurring once and the leading ten covering 15%.

The sample comprised blood. The chain combines TRBV19 with TRBJ1-1, with a tentative D call TRBD1 (5 bases). This clonotype was obtained from a woman of 80 years or more in good health. In DNA, the CDR3 is TGTGCCAGTAGTTGGAGCAGGGATAGTGAAGCTTTCTTT. Amino acids: CASSWSRDSEAFF.